The sequence of this TCR beta chain was determined in a study of T cell responses to AZD1222 COVID-19 vaccine. Background on the study: Timing groups of about 4 and about 12 weeks for second doses were pooled.

TCRdb keeps only in-frame clones here, not all; method: immunoSEQ multiplex PCR. The data show fewer than 200,000 clones, with less than 90% seen just once and approximately 1.6% held by the top ten. On this clone: Its antigen is as yet unknown.

General study findings and limits: Only 5 or 6 individuals given AZD1222 were seropositive at baseline.

V was trimmed by 7 bases and J by 6 bases, leaving 23 bases between them. CDR1 and CDR2 (germline): LNHDA, SQIVND (reference sequence). The CDR3 has 16 amino acids. The material was peripheral blood, obtained on day 0 of AZD1222 vaccination. This TCR was recovered from an adult in good health. The chain has TRBV19 and TRBJ2-3; perhaps TRBD2 as D (7 bases). CDR3 loop: CASTKSGGAGSDTQYF. The CDR3 bases are TGTGCCAGTACCAAAAGTGGGGGGGCAGGGTCTGATACGCAGTATTTT. Full variable domain (outside the CDR3, taken from reference TRBV19 and TRBJ2-3): DGGITQSPKYLFRKEGQNVTLSCEQNLNHDAMYWYRQDPGQGLRLIYYSQIVNDFQKGDIAEGYSVSREKKESFPLTVTSAQKNPTAFYLCASTKSGGAGSDTQYFGPGTRLTVL.